This TCR beta chain was recovered during a study of blood T cell repertoires in COVID-19. Across the whole study: The origin of the acute and convalescent COVID-19 samples was the United States, Italy and Spain.

CDR1 MNHEY and CDR2 SMNVEV come from the germline V gene (reference sequence). Trimming cost V 6 bases and J 1 base; bases outside gene matches: 8. The CDR3 is 15 amino acids. Here immunoSEQ multiplex PCR was the method, and the copy in TCRdb shows in-frame clones only, minus some. The table has tens of thousands of clones, 80% seen once. The material sequenced was peripheral blood. The sequence derives from a man aged 25 to 40 with COVID-19, enrolled during active disease. This chain connects TRBV27 to TRBJ2-7; 8 bases are a match to TRBD1. The DNA of the CDR3 is TGTGCCAGCAGACTGCATACAGGGGGGTCCTACGAGCAGTACTTC. This translates into CASRLHTGGSYEQYF.